This TCR beta chain was obtained from a study of T cell clusters in autoimmune cytopenias. General study results and limits: Physiological T cell clusters of healthy donors were apparently absent in primary autoimmune cytopenia patients.

Some 38,000 genome equivalents of blood DNA were amplified for TRB. With respect to this clonotype: No antigen is known for it.

TRB was amplified by touch-down multiplex PCR, primer pools A and B combined. TCRdb reprocessed the multiplex PCR reads and stores each CDR3 protein as one record, lacking DNA. In all, the sample yields around 5,000 distinct CDR3 sequences. This sample was also put to use in a study of T cell repertoires in aging, cancer and after chemotherapy.

The material sequenced was peripheral blood. The receptor's source is a human donor with chronic lymphocytic leukemia. The donor label of this sample is uncertain.

This CDR3 reads CAIREQGLNEQYF. This chain connects TRBV10-3 to TRBJ2-7; there is no DNA to check the TCRdb D call of TRBD1. CDR3 length: 13 amino acids. Germline V gene sequence: CDR1 ENHRY, CDR2 SYGVKD.